Each of the 6 T cell receptor beta chains below was sequenced from the same sample in a study of T cell repertoires in cytomegalovirus infection. MiXCR, applied by TCRdb to the reads, yields one record per CDR3 protein. The table shows over 450,000 distinct CDR3 sequences, with about 10% occurring only once. Specimen: PBMCs. These receptors were taken from a human donor in good health (CMV status not recorded). Some clones in this sample may be carry-over from other donors' samples.

The chain recombines TRBV11-2 with TRBJ2-7, with 10 bases matching TRBD2. The trim removed 5 bases at V and 1 base at J, leaving 5 bases unmatched. This CDR3 region has 15 residues. CDR1 is SGHAT, CDR2 FQNNGV, per germline. DNA of the CDR3: TGTGCCAGCAGCGAAACTAGCGGGGCGTCCTACGAGCAGTACTTC. Residues: CASSETSGASYEQYF.

Worth noting for this clonotype: This may arise from a read error, as a much more abundant clone is one base away. This chain links TRBV4-2 with TRBJ1-1, with D perhaps matching TRBD1 (6 bases). From germline, CDR1 is LGHNA and CDR2 YNFKEQ. The CDR3 covers 19 residues. CDR3 sequence (DNA): TGTGCCAGCAGCCAAGAGCCCGGGGGCAGGGGAAGACGGAACACTGAAGCTTCCTTT. It encodes CASSQEPGGRGRRNTEASF.

This clonotype was seen ten or more times. The V and J genes are TRBV12-3 or TRBV12-4 and TRBJ1-2, with a tentative D call TRBD1 (6 bases). V was shortened by 7 bases and J by 2 bases, with 11 bases between the two germline ends. This CDR3 spans 13 amino acids. The CDR3 DNA reads TGTGCCAGCACCGAAGGGGGAAACTATGGCTACACCTTC. Its protein product is CASTEGGNYGYTF.

This clonotype has a count of ten or more. The chain employs TRBV6-1 and TRBJ2-5; maybe TRBD1 (5 bases). The CDR3 is made up of 14 amino acids. V lost 5 bases and J 5 bases, leaving 15 bases between the germline ends. The germline V gene encodes CDR1 MNHNS and CDR2 SASEGT. Here the CDR3 reads CASSFLGAEETQYF. The CDR3 bases are TGTGCCAGCAGTTTCCTAGGGGCCGAGGAGACCCAGTACTTC.

This clonotype has ten or more counts. The CDR3 DNA follows: TGTGCCAGCAGGCGGACAGGGCTCACTGACTACGAGCAGTACTTC. It is translated as CASRRTGLTDYEQYF. The J gene is TRBJ2-7, the V gene TRBV28; 8 bases match TRBD1. V dropped 6 bases and J dropped 3; count of bases not matched to a gene: 10. The CDR3 covers 15 residues. Germline V gene lookup returns CDR1 MDHEN and CDR2 SYDVKM.

In this sample, this clonotype turned up many times. The chain carries TRBV7-9 and TRBJ1-3, with D perhaps matching TRBD1 (6 bases). Trimming took off 4 bases at V and 3 bases at J, with 13 bases between the two ends. CDR1 and CDR2 (germline): SEHNR, FQNEAQ (reference sequence). The CDR3 runs 15 residues. This chain's CDR3 is CASSSQGFGGNTIYF. In nucleotides, the CDR3 is TGTGCCAGCAGCTCACAGGGTTTCGGTGGAAACACCATATATTTT.